These 23 T cell receptor beta chains came from one sample sequenced in a study of cytomegalovirus exposure and HLA in healthy donors. Primers included in the PCR were 60 Vbeta and 13 Jbeta primers. Some clones are missing from TCRdb's copy, which holds only in-frame ones; the method was immunoSEQ multiplex PCR. Of 130,000 to 150,000 clones listed, 55% to 80% are singletons. The sequenced material came from PBMCs. Receptor source: a human donor in good health.

This chain links TRBV6-5 with TRBJ2-7, with TRBD1 matching over 8 bases. The V gene's germline CDR1 is MNHEY and CDR2 SVGAGI. The CDR3 consists of 14 residues. Trimming at V came to 2 bases and at J to 6 bases, leaving 6 bases not matched to a gene. The CDR3 protein is CASSYADRVGEQYF. Here the CDR3 DNA reads TGTGCCAGCAGTTACGCGGACAGGGTGGGCGAGCAGTACTTC.

The gene calls are TRBV5-1 and TRBJ1-2, with a weak D call TRBD1 (5 bases). The CDR3 covers 13 residues. Germline-derived CDR1 and CDR2 are SGHRS and YFSETQ. Trimming cost V 3 bases and J 7 bases, with 13 bases left between them. The CDR3 reads CASSWGYQGGYTF. The CDR3 bases are TGCGCCAGCAGCTGGGGCTATCAGGGTGGCTACACCTTC.

This clone was counted only a few times. The chain combines TRBV15 with TRBJ1-5; D is uncertain. The length of the CDR3 is 16 residues. Trimming left V 1 base short and J 0 bases short, with 10 bases between. From germline, CDR1 is LNHNV and CDR2 YYDKDF (reference sequence). The DNA of the CDR3 is TGTGCCACCAGCAGAGTACCTAGCACTAGCAATCAGCCCCAGCATTTT. Translating it yields CATSRVPSTSNQPQHF. Drawing the rest from reference TRBV15 and TRBJ1-5, the complete variable domain is DAMVIQNPRYQVTQFGKPVTLSCSQTLNHNVMYWYQQKSSQAPKLLFHYYDKDFNNEADTPDNFQSRRPNTSFCFLDIRSPGLGDTAMYLCATSRVPSTSNQPQHFGDGTRLSIL.

CDR3 sequence (DNA): TGTGCCAGCAGTCCAGCGGGAGGGCTTGAGACCCAGTACTTC. Protein product: CASSPAGGLETQYF. V and J are TRBV7-9 and TRBJ2-5; 10 bases match TRBD2. Germline CDR1 is SEHNR and CDR2 is FQNEAQ (reference sequence). The CDR3 has 14 residues. The V and J ends lost 6 bases and 5 bases, in that order; junction bases with no gene match: 6.

V usage is TRBV11-3 and J usage is TRBJ2-4; maybe TRBD1 (6 bases). V was trimmed by 5 bases and J by 10 bases, leaving 12 bases between them. The CDR3 has 12 amino acids. Germline V gene lookup returns CDR1 SGHNT and CDR2 YENEEA. The DNA of the CDR3 is TGTGCCAGCAGCCGAGAAAGGGGGATTCAGTACTTC. Translating gives CASSRERGIQYF.

The chain carries TRBV19 and TRBJ1-4; 7 bases fit TRBD1. V gave up 5 bases and J gave up 8 bases; unmatched junction bases: 11. This CDR3 has 15 residues. Germline lookup yields CDR1 LNHDA and CDR2 SQIVND (reference sequence). CDR3 residues: CASSSIQGIEEKLFF. CDR3 bases: TGTGCCAGTAGTTCGATACAGGGGATAGAAGAAAAACTGTTTTTT.

The chain links TRBV9 to TRBJ2-7; 12 nucleotides match TRBD1. Trimming took 4 bases from V and 5 from J; bases not matched to a gene: 10. The V gene's germline CDR1 is SGDLS and CDR2 YYNGEE. The CDR3 extends over 16 amino acids. CDR3 loop: CASSLTLGTGGHEQYF. CDR3 coding DNA: TGTGCCAGCAGCCTAACACTCGGGACAGGGGGCCACGAGCAGTACTTC.

The chain employs TRBV5-5 and TRBJ1-4; TRBD1 aligns across 7 bases. Trimming removed 5 bases from V and 4 bases from J; junction bases left unmatched: 8. This CDR3 is 15 amino acids long. The germline V gene encodes CDR1 SGHKS and CDR2 YYEKEE (reference sequence). CDR3 loop: CASSKYRGFNEKLFF. CDR3 coding DNA: TGTGCCAGCAGTAAATACAGGGGTTTTAATGAAAAACTGTTTTTT.

This clone has just a few counts. This chain connects TRBV23-1 to TRBJ1-2, with 8 bases that match TRBD1. TRBV23-1 has ORF status, its function being uncertain. CDR3 length: 14 residues. The V gene end was trimmed by 4 bases and the J gene end by 5 bases; junction bases not matched to a gene: 6. CDR3 sequence reads: CASSPPDREYGYTF. The CDR3 coding sequence is TGCGCCAGCAGTCCCCCGGACAGGGAGTATGGCTACACCTTC.

Notes on this clone: The sample has other DNA sequences that encode this CDR3 too. V and J are TRBV4-1 and TRBJ2-7, with D perhaps matching TRBD1 (6 bases). This CDR3 has 15 amino acids. V lost 3 bases to trimming and J lost 4 bases, with 16 bases between them. Germline V lookup: CDR1 MGHRA, CDR2 YSYEKL. CDR3 sequence reads: CASSQQGGPWYEQYF. In nucleotides, the CDR3 is TGCGCCAGCAGCCAGCAAGGGGGTCCCTGGTACGAGCAGTACTTC.

The chain uses TRBV2 and TRBJ2-1; D unresolved. V lost 5 bases to trimming and J lost 4 bases, with 12 bases between them. CDR1 is SNHLY, CDR2 FYNNEI, per germline. The CDR3 totals 14 residues. CDR3: CASSQLEDYNEQFF. The DNA for the CDR3 is TGTGCCAGCAGTCAGCTAGAGGATTACAATGAGCAGTTCTTC.

This chain joins TRBV4-1 and TRBJ1-4, with TRBD1 matching over 9 bases. V trimming: 2 bases; J trimming: 6 bases; junction bases outside the gene matches: 4. The germline V gene has CDR1 MGHRA and CDR2 YSYEKL. The CDR3 totals 15 residues. CDR3 sequence: CASSQSGTGYEKLFF. The CDR3 DNA reads TGCGCCAGCAGCCAATCCGGGACAGGGTATGAAAAACTGTTTTTT.

The sample holds one count of this clone. The chain carries TRBV11-3 and TRBJ1-3; tentative D call: TRBD1 (6 bases). The CDR3 has 15 residues. Germline V lookup: CDR1 SGHNT, CDR2 YENEEA. V gave up 3 bases and J gave up 7 bases, with 16 bases separating them. The CDR3 DNA follows: TGTGCCAGCAGCTTCGTAACAGGGTCGAGTAACACCATATATTTT. Its translation: CASSFVTGSSNTIYF.

In this sample, this clone turned up once. The chain couples TRBV2 to TRBJ2-3; D uncertain. The CDR3 extends over 13 amino acids. V shed 8 bases and J shed 4 bases, with 13 bases lying between them. Germline values: CDR1 SNHLY, CDR2 FYNNEI. Written as DNA, the CDR3 is TGTGCCAGCGCCCCGCCCTTAGCAGATACGCAGTATTTT. Residues: CASAPPLADTQYF. The full variable domain, with the rest looked up from reference TRBV2 and TRBJ2-3, is EPEVTQTPSHQVTQMGQEVILRCVPISNHLYFYWYRQILGQKVEFLVSFYNNEISEKSEIFDDQFSVERPDGSNFTLKIRSTKLEDSAMYFCASAPPLADTQYFGPGTRLTVL.

This clone was detected only once. The genes are TRBV25-1 and TRBJ2-1, with D perhaps matching TRBD1 (7 bases). In germline, CDR1 is MGHDK, CDR2 SYGVNS. The V end was cut by 3 bases, the J end by 4 bases, with 10 bases between. The length of the CDR3 is 14 residues. The CDR3 sequence: CASSDQGGYNEQFF. For the CDR3, the DNA is TGTGCCAGCAGTGATCAGGGGGGATACAATGAGCAGTTCTTC.

This sequence joins TRBV5-1 and TRBJ1-4, with D possibly matching TRBD1 (5 bases). The CDR3 totals 15 residues. Trimming shortened V by 2 bases and J by 7 bases, and 15 bases separated the two germline ends. Germline CDR1 reads SGHRS; CDR2 reads YFSETQ. The DNA of the CDR3 is TGCGCCAGCAGCTTCTCGCAGGGTGATATTGAAAAACTGTTTTTT. Its protein is CASSFSQGDIEKLFF. The full variable domain, its missing parts supplied by reference TRBV5-1 and TRBJ1-4, is KAGVTQTPRYLIKTRGQQVTLSCSPISGHRSVSWYQQTPGQGLQFLFEYFSETQRNKGNFPGRFSGRQFSNSRSEMNVSTLELGDSALYLCASSFSQGDIEKLFFGSGTQLSVL.

The chain recombines TRBV7-8 with TRBJ2-1; D is unresolved. Deletions cut 5 bases from V and 3 bases from J, with 5 bases between. CDR3 length: 12 amino acids. The germline V gene encodes CDR1 SGHVS and CDR2 FQNEAQ. CDR3 residues: CASSPRYNEQFF. The DNA for the CDR3 is TGTGCCAGCAGCCCCCGCTACAATGAGCAGTTCTTC.

The chain recombines TRBV27 with TRBJ2-7; 8 positions match TRBD1. CDR1 and CDR2 (germline): MNHEY, SMNVEV (reference sequence). CDR3 size: 14 residues. After removal of 7 bases from V and 3 bases from J, the junction contained 8 bases not matched to a gene. In DNA, the CDR3 is TGTGCCAGCACCCAGACAGGGGCCAACTACGAGCAGTACTTC. It codes for CASTQTGANYEQYF.

The rearrangement links TRBV7-7 to TRBJ2-1; 9 bases line up with TRBD2. Looked up from germline, CDR1 is SSHAT and CDR2 is FNYEAQ (reference sequence). The CDR3 is 19 residues long. CDR3 sequence (DNA): TGTGCTAGCGCCCCCCGGTGGTTAGCGGGGGCTATGGGGTACAATGAGCAGTTCTTC. Translating it yields CASAPRWLAGAMGYNEQFF. The variable domain in full, completed from reference TRBV7-7 and TRBJ2-1, reads GAGVSQSPRYKVTKRGQDVTLRCDPISSHATLYWYQQALGQGPEFLTYFNYEAQPDKSGLPSDRFSAERPEGSISTLTIQRTEQRDSAMYRCASAPRWLAGAMGYNEQFFGPGTRLTVL.

The chain uses TRBV4-1 and TRBJ2-7, with TRBD2 matching 12 bases. Trimming cost V 1 base and J 5 bases; bases outside gene matches: 3. The germline gives CDR1 MGHRA, CDR2 YSYEKL. The CDR3 length is 15 residues. The DNA of the CDR3 is TGCGCCAGCAGCCAAGTGGGACTAGCGGGTGACGAGCAGTACTTC. Protein: CASSQVGLAGDEQYF.

This clone was counted only a few times. V is TRBV6-5 and J is TRBJ2-7, with D uncertain. The CDR3 has 13 amino acids. V was trimmed by 0 bases and J by 4 bases, leaving 7 bases between them. Germline CDR1 and CDR2: MNHEY and SVGAGI. DNA of the CDR3: TGTGCCAGCAGTTACTCTAGAGAATACGAGCAGTACTTC. It specifies CASSYSREYEQYF.

This clone has a handful of counts. CDR3 DNA sequence: TGTGCCAGCAGCGTAGTTAGCTCCAGCACAGATACGCAGTATTTT. Amino acids: CASSVVSSSTDTQYF. The V and J genes are TRBV9 and TRBJ2-3; no definite D call. V dropped 0 bases and J dropped 0 bases, with 8 bases sitting between them. Germline V gene data show CDR1 as SGDLS and CDR2 as YYNGEE. There are 15 residues in the CDR3.

This clone occurred a few times. For the CDR3, the DNA is TGTGCCAGCCCAGCGGGGGGGGGAGATACGCAGTATTTT. Its protein product is CASPAGGGDTQYF. This chain links TRBV7-2 with TRBJ2-3; TRBD2 matches at 10 bases. J was trimmed by 5 bases and V by 8 bases; bases with no gene match: 4. The germline CDR1 and CDR2 sequences are SGHTA and FQGNSA. The CDR3 spans 13 residues.